Listed below are T cell receptor beta chains from one sample, sequenced in a study of blood T cells in healthy people across ages. From the 5' RACE reads, TCRdb called clonotypes with MiXCR, one entry per CDR3 protein. The table records fewer than 1 million distinct CDR3 sequences, around 42% of them present only once. Sequencing was carried out using blood. These receptors came from a man in his sixties in good health. The CDR3 runs from the conserved cysteine through the conserved F or W. D genes are given only for firm matches. Clone size is not always given. Where it is, it says once, few, many or a class for expanded clones.

v_call,j_call,d_call,clone_size,cdr3_nt,cdr3_aa
TRBV4-3,TRBJ2-1,TRBD1,few,TGCGCCAGCAGCCAAGAAGGACAGGGGGCTGATGAGCAGTTCTTC,CASSQEGQGADEQFF
TRBV9,TRBJ1-5,TRBD1,.,TGTGCCAGCAGCGTAGGAGGGGGCGAGTTTCAGCCCCAGCATTTT,CASSVGGGEFQPQHF
TRBV15,TRBJ2-3,.,.,TGCGCCACCAGCAGAGTCACGCTCGCAGATACGCAGTATTTT,CATSRVTLADTQYF
TRBV18,TRBJ1-2,.,.,TGTGCCAGCTCACCACGCAACAGGGATGACTATGGCTACACCTTC,CASSPRNRDDYGYTF
TRBV9,TRBJ2-1,TRBD2,few,TGTGCCAGCAGCGGGGGACTAGCGGATACTTACAATGAGCAGTTCTTC,CASSGGLADTYNEQFF
TRBV7-6,TRBJ2-1,TRBD2,few,TGTGCCAGCAGCTTAGGGTGGGCGGGGGGCTCCTACAATGAGCAGTTCTTC,CASSLGWAGGSYNEQFF
TRBV2,TRBJ2-7,TRBD1,few,TGTGCCAGCAGTGAAAGTCCCCACAGGGGCTCCTACGAGCAGTACTTC,CASSESPHRGSYEQYF
TRBV6-5,TRBJ1-3,.,.,TGTGCCAGCGGTTACTCGCGGGAGATTGGAAACACCATATATTTT,CASGYSREIGNTIYF
TRBV19,TRBJ1-2,.,.,TGTGCCAGTAGTAAGCAGCCGAGGGATGGCTACACCTTC,CASSKQPRDGYTF
TRBV4-1,TRBJ1-5,.,.,TGCGCCAGCAGCCAAGAATATCTTAGCAATCAGCCCCAGCATTTT,CASSQEYLSNQPQHF